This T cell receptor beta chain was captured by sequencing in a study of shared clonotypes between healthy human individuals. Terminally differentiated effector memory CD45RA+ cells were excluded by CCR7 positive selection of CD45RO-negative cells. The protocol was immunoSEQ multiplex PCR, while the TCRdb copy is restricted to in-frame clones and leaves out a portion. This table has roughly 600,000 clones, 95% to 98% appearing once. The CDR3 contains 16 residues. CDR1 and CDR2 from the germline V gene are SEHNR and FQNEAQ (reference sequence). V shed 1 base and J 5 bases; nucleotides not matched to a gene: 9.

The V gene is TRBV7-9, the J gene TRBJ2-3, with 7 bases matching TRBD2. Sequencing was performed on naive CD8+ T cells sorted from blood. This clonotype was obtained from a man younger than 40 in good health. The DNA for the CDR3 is TGTGCCAGCAGCTTAGTCTCGCGGGAGATTGGAGATACGCAGTATTTT. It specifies CASSLVSREIGDTQYF.